These 21 T cell receptor beta chains were all obtained from the same sample, sequenced in a study of OX40 agonist ivuxolimab in advanced cancers. Method: immunoSEQ multiplex PCR; TCRdb's copy keeps in-frame clones and lacks some. The profile covers roughly 70,000 clones, with roughly 88% appearing a single time and approximately 2.5% taken by the ten largest. Sequencing was performed on CD4+ or CD8+ T cells sorted from blood, taken in a trial of the OX40 agonist ivuxolimab. Receptors originate from an adult with an advanced solid tumor such as melanoma, head and neck, liver or kidney cancer.

The CDR3, as DNA: TGTGCCAGCAGCGCCGGACAGGGGTTTTACGAGCAGTACTTC. This encodes CASSAGQGFYEQYF. The genes are TRBV7-2 and TRBJ2-7; the match to TRBD1 covers 9 bases. The CDR3 is made up of 14 amino acids. The V segment lost 5 bases and the J segment 4 bases; nucleotides outside the gene matches: 6. CDR1 and CDR2 (germline): SGHTA, FQGNSA.

The V gene is TRBV9, the J gene TRBJ1-3; weak D call: TRBD1 (5 bases). This CDR3 contains 16 residues. Trimming took off 2 bases at V and 2 bases at J, with 14 bases between the two ends. Germline V gene data show CDR1 as SGDLS and CDR2 as YYNGEE. In DNA form, the CDR3 reads TGTGCCAGCAGCGTTGGACAATCGCGGACTGGAAACACCATATATTTT. This gives the protein CASSVGQSRTGNTIYF.

The chain couples TRBV28 to TRBJ1-5; the match to TRBD1 covers 7 bases. CDR1 is MDHEN, CDR2 SYDVKM, per germline. The CDR3 runs to 16 residues. Trimming at V came to 5 bases and at J to 0 bases, leaving 7 bases not matched to a gene. CDR3 coding DNA: TGTGCCAGCAGTCAAAGACAGGGAAATAGCAATCAGCCCCAGCATTTT. This codes for CASSQRQGNSNQPQHF.

The rearrangement links TRBV6-5 to TRBJ1-3; D gene unclear. V lost 6 bases and J lost 0, with 6 bases in between. The CDR3 has 13 residues. The germline V gene has CDR1 MNHEY and CDR2 SVGAGI. The CDR3 reads CASSQHSGNTIYF. The DNA for the CDR3 is TGTGCCAGCAGCCAACACTCTGGAAACACCATATATTTT.

The V and J genes are TRBV5-1 and TRBJ2-4; the D call may be TRBD1 or TRBD2 (5 bases each). Trimming took off 6 bases at V and 2 bases at J, with 15 bases between the two ends. Germline V gives CDR1 SGHRS, CDR2 YFSETQ. The CDR3 runs to 15 residues. CDR3 coding DNA: TGCGCCAGCACAATAGGGACGGATACCAAAAACATTCAGTACTTC. Its translation is CASTIGTDTKNIQYF.

The chain links TRBV19 to TRBJ2-2; 8 nucleotides align to TRBD1. Per the germline V gene, CDR1 is LNHDA and CDR2 is SQIVND (reference sequence). This CDR3 comprises 14 residues. Losses at the gene ends were 6 bases for V and 3 bases for J; bases not matched to a gene: 3. The CDR3 sequence: CASRQTGDTGELFF. In DNA, the CDR3 is TGTGCCAGTAGACAGACAGGGGACACCGGGGAGCTGTTTTTT.

This clone showed up just once. The chain joins TRBV5-1 to TRBJ2-5, with 8 bases identical to TRBD2. CDR1 SGHRS and CDR2 YFSETQ come from the germline V gene. The CDR3 is made up of 14 amino acids. V dropped 0 bases and J dropped 5; count of bases not matched to a gene: 3. The CDR3 loop reads CASSLGGTSETQYF. CDR3 sequence (DNA): TGCGCCAGCAGCTTGGGAGGGACTAGTGAGACCCAGTACTTC.

The rearrangement links TRBV7-9 to TRBJ2-5; TRBD1 matches 8 bases. The length of the CDR3 is 13 residues. With V trimmed by 6 bases and J by 4 bases, 4 bases remained unmatched. Looked up from germline, CDR1 is SEHNR and CDR2 is FQNEAQ (reference sequence). The CDR3 here is CASSPGTGETQYF. For the CDR3, the DNA is TGTGCCAGCAGTCCCGGGACAGGAGAGACCCAGTACTTC.

This clone is labeled as medium-sized. The rearrangement joins TRBV2 to TRBJ2-5; D is perhaps TRBD1 or TRBD2 (6 bases each). CDR3 length: 14 residues. CDR1 and CDR2 from the germline V gene are SNHLY and FYNNEI. Trimming left V 6 bases short and J 0 bases short, with 11 bases between. This CDR3 is CASRGGVHQETQYF. The CDR3 DNA reads as TGTGCCAGCAGGGGGGGCGTCCACCAAGAGACCCAGTACTTC.

This rearrangement joins TRBV5-5 to TRBJ2-7; tentative D call: TRBD2 (6 bases). The CDR3 has 13 amino acids. V lost 4 bases to trimming and J lost 6 bases, with 14 bases between them. Germline V gene sequence: CDR1 SGHKS, CDR2 YYEKEE (reference sequence). The DNA of the CDR3 is TGTGCCAGCAGCACCCCAGGAGGGACCGAGCAGTACTTC. Translated: CASSTPGGTEQYF.

The chain links TRBV5-4 to TRBJ1-1, with 7 nucleotides matching TRBD1. This CDR3 is 16 amino acids long. Germline-derived CDR1 and CDR2 are SGHNT and YYREEE (reference sequence). Unmatched junction bases numbered 17, after V lost 3 bases and J lost 9 bases. Here the CDR3 DNA reads TGTGCCAGCAGCTCCCCCCGGGACAGTTCTAGGGCAAAAGCTTTCTTT. Translating it yields CASSSPRDSSRAKAFF.

The J gene is TRBJ1-1, the V gene TRBV7-8; 7 nucleotides agree with TRBD1. In germline, CDR1 is SGHVS, CDR2 FQNEAQ. This CDR3 is 15 amino acids long. Unmatched junction bases numbered 10, after V lost 5 bases and J lost 4 bases. The CDR3 region has the DNA TGTGCCAGCAGCCGAGACAGGGTTAGGGTCACTGAAGCTTTCTTT. Translating gives CASSRDRVRVTEAFF.

V gene TRBV28 combines with J gene TRBJ1-5; the match to TRBD1 covers 7 bases. The CDR3 sequence is 17 residues long. Germline loops: CDR1 MDHEN, CDR2 SYDVKM. Trimming cost V 4 bases and J 3 bases; bases outside gene matches: 12. The CDR3 region has the DNA TGTGCCAGCAGTTCCAGGCGGACAGGACCGTCCAATCAGCCCCAGCATTTT. Residues: CASSSRRTGPSNQPQHF. Filled out from reference TRBV28 and TRBJ1-5, the complete variable domain reads DVKVTQSSRYLVKRTGEKVFLECVQDMDHENMFWYRQDPGLGLRLIYFSYDVKMKEKGDIPEGYSVSREKKERFSLILESASTNQTSMYLCASSSRRTGPSNQPQHFGDGTRLSIL.

The chain recombines TRBV4-1 with TRBJ2-1, with 11 bases matching TRBD2. The junction had 11 bases not matched to a gene; V was cut back by 3 bases and J by 4 bases. CDR3 length: 18 amino acids. Germline V gene data show CDR1 as MGHRA and CDR2 as YSYEKL. The CDR3: CASSQSSATSGAYNEQFF. The CDR3 region has the DNA TGCGCCAGCAGCCAGAGCTCGGCGACTAGCGGGGCGTACAATGAGCAGTTCTTC.

The CDR3 loop reads CASSLLGEKLFF. In DNA, the CDR3 is TGTGCCAGCAGCTTATTAGGTGAAAAACTGTTTTTT. V usage is TRBV13 and J usage is TRBJ1-4; D call uncertain. V was trimmed by 2 bases and J by 7 bases, leaving 5 bases between them. From germline, CDR1 is PRHDT and CDR2 FYEKMQ (reference sequence). This CDR3 is 12 amino acids long.

This sequence joins TRBV6-5 and TRBJ2-7; either TRBD1 or TRBD2 may supply D (5 bases each). Germline V gene lookup returns CDR1 MNHEY and CDR2 SVGAGI. The CDR3 totals 12 residues. CDR3 bases: TGTGCAACACGAGAAGCGGTTACAGGGCAGTACTTC. As protein: CATREAVTGQYF.

J is TRBJ1-2 and V is TRBV28, with 11 bases that match TRBD1. Unmatched junction bases numbered 3, after V lost 2 bases and J lost 7 bases. The CDR3 contains 14 residues. The V gene's germline CDR1 is MDHEN and CDR2 SYDVKM. CDR3 nucleotides: TGTGCCAGCAGTTTAGGACAGGGGGCAATTGGCTACACCTTC. It specifies CASSLGQGAIGYTF.

This chain links TRBV19 with TRBJ2-3, with TRBD1 matching over 8 bases. Germline V gene lookup returns CDR1 LNHDA and CDR2 SQIVND (reference sequence). The CDR3 consists of 15 residues. J gave up 5 bases and V 4 bases, and 8 bases lay outside the gene matches. The CDR3 nucleotides are TGTGCCAGTAGTAAATACAGGGGACAGGAAGATACGCAGTATTTT. Translating gives CASSKYRGQEDTQYF.

This chain uses TRBV18 with TRBJ2-7; 9 nucleotides match TRBD1. The trim removed 4 bases at V and 5 bases at J, leaving 6 bases unmatched. The CDR3 has 14 amino acids. Germline V gene lookup returns CDR1 KGHSH and CDR2 LQKENI. CDR3 residues: CASSRGQGLDEQYF. CDR3 coding DNA: TGTGCCAGCTCACGCGGACAGGGGCTGGACGAGCAGTACTTC.

In this sample, this clone turned up once. This CDR3 reads CASSGRTSDGELFF. The CDR3, as DNA: TGTGCCAGCAGCGGTCGGACTAGCGACGGGGAGCTGTTTTTT. The chain employs TRBV9 and TRBJ2-2, with TRBD2 matching over 9 bases. V shed 3 bases, J shed 7 bases, and the junction held 4 bases outside the gene matches. Germline CDR1 reads SGDLS; CDR2 reads YYNGEE. The CDR3 spans 14 residues.

The chain employs TRBV7-6 and TRBJ2-5; D possibly corresponds to TRBD2 (6 bases). V lost 8 bases and J 1 base, leaving 17 bases between the germline ends. Germline CDR1 reads SGHVS; CDR2 reads FNYEAQ. The CDR3 is 15 amino acids. The CDR3 protein is CASGSSADIQETQYF. The CDR3 DNA reads TGTGCCAGCGGGTCTAGCGCTGATATCCAAGAGACCCAGTACTTC.